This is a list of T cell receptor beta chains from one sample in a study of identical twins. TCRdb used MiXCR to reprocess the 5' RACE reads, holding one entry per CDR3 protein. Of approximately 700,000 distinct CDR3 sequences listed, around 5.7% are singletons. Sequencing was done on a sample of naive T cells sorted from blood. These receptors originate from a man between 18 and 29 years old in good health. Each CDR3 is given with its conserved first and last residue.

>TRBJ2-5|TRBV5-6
CASRVWGDQETQYF
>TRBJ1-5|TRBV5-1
CASSLVGAQPQHF
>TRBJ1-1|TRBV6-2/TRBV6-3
CASSYFTGVNTEAFF
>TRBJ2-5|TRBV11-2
CASSLSGVSETQYF
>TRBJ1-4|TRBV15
CATSSPRGGEKLFF
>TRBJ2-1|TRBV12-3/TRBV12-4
CASSFGKYNEQFF
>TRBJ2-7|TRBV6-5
CASSYPPAGATFYEQYF
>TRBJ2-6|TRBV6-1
CASSPLGTLSSGANVLTF
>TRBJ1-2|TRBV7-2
CASSLGGQVYGYTF
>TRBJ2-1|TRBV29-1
CSVESGLAPFFYNEQFF
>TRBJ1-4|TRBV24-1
CATDRCCEKLFF
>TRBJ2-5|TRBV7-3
CASSPTSGSQETQYF
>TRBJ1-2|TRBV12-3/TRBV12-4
CASTTQAAGGYTF
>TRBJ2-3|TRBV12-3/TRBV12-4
CASSLVAGAPVAQYF
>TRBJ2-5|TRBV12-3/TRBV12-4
CASSHGVSQETQYF
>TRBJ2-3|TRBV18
CASSPRPSGTDTQYF
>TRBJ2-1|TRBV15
CATSEGTGGNEQFF
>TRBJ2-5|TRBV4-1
CASSQEGARGETQYF
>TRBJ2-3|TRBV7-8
CATTGPWTDTQYF
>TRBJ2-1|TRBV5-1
CASSPGSLGYNEQFF
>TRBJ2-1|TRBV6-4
CASSRTGLADNEQFF
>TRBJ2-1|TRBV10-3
CAISENRDSYNEQFF
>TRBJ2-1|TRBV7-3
CASSSDGYNEQFF
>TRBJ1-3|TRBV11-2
CASSVVGPGNTIYF
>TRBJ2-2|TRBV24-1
CATSKPPGGDGHGELFF